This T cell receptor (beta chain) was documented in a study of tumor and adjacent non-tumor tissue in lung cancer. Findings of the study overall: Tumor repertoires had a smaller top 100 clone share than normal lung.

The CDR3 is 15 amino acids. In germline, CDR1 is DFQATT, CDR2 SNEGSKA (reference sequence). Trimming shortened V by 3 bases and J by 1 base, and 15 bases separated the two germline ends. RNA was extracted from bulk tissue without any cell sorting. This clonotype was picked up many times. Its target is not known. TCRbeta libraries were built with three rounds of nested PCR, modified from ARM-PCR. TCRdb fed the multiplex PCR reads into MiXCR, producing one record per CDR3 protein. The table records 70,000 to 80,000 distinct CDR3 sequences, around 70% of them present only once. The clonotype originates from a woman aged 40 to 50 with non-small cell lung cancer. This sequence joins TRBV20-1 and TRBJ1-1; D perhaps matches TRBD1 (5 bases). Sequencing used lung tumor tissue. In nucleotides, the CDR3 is TGCAGTGCTAGTGGGCCGGGACCCCCGAACACTGAAGCTTTCTTT. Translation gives CSASGPGPPNTEAFF.